This TCR beta chain is drawn from a study of metastatic and nonmetastatic thyroid tumors. General study results and limits: Malignant thyroid tumors reportedly had TCR beta diversity that was significantly higher than in benign nodules, in blood and tumor.

With respect to this clone: Its antigen is still unknown.

Authors' methods: A classifier of distant metastasis in papillary thyroid cancer was built from CDR3 differences (across clinicopathological groups). TCRdb reprocessed the PCR reads via MiXCR. TCRdb assigned the V and J calls; the authors' analysis was not used. The data show 15,000 to 17,000 clones, 3.5% to 4.5% seen once. Ahead of thyroid surgery, no patient had received treatment of any kind. This TCR was recovered from a female donor with papillary thyroid cancer or a benign thyroid nodule (not recorded which). Some clones in this sample may be carry-over from other donors' samples. Sequencing was done on a sample of tumor tissue.

The CDR3 reads CATRSYRAREKLFF. In DNA, the CDR3 is TGTGCCACGCGATCCTACAGGGCTCGTGAAAAACTGTTTTTT. J is TRBJ1-4 and V is TRBV10-3; perhaps TRBD1 as D (6 bases). V lost 10 bases and J lost 7, with 19 bases in between. The germline CDR1 and CDR2 sequences are ENHRY and SYGVKD. There are 14 residues in the CDR3.